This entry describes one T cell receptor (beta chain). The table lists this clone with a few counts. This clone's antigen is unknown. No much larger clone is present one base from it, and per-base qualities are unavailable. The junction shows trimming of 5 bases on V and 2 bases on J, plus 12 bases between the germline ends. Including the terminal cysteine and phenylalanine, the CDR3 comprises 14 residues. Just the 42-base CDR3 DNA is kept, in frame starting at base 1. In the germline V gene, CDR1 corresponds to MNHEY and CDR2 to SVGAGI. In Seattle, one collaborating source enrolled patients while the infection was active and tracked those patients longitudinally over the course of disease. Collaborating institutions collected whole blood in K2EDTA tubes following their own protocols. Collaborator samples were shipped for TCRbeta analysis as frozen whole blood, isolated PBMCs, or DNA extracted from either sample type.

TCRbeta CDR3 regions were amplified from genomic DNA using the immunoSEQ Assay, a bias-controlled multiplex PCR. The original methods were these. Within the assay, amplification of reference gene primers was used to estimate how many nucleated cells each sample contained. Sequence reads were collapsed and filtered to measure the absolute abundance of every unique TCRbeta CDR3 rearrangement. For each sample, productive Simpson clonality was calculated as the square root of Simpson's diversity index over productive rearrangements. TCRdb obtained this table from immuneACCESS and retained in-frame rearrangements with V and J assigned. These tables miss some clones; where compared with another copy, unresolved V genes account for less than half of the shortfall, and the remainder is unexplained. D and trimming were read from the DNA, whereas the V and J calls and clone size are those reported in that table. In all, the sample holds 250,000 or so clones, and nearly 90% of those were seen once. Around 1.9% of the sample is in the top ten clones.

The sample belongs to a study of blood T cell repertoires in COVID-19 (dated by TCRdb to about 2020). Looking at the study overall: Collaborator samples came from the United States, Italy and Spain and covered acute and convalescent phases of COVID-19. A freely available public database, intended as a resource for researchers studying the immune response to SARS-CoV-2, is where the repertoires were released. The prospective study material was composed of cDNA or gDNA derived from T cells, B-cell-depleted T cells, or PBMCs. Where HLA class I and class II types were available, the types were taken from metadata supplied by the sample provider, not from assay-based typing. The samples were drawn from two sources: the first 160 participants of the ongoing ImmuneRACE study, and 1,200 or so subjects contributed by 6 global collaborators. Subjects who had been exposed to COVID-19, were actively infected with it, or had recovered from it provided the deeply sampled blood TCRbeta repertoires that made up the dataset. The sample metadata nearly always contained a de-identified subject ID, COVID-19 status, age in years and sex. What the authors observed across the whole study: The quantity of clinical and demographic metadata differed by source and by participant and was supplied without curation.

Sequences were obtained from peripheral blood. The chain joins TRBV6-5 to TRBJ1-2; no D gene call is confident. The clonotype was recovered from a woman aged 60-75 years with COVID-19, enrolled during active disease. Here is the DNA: TGTGCCAGCAGTCCGATTCTAAGAAACTATGGCTACACCTTC. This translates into CASSPILRNYGYTF.